The clone carrying this T cell receptor (beta chain) was counted ten times or more. Antigen specificity is unknown. The CDR3 has 13 residues. The V and J ends lost 2 bases and 10 bases respectively, with 14 bases between them. The germline gives CDR1 SGHDN, CDR2 FVKESK. The data were obtained in a study of Graves' ophthalmopathy and Graves' hyperthyroidism. Findings and limits, study-wide: Blood repertoires reportedly contained most expanded thyroid clonotypes above 0.001 frequency.

Hyperthyroidism is called stable when no ophthalmopathy develops within 18 months of follow-up. An approximately 10 ml volume of fresh peripheral blood provided the PBMCs. RNA transcripts provided the template for amplifying TCR beta CDR3 regions. The first round was an RT-PCR with HTBI primers, and the second round was a multiplex PCR. MiXCR was run by TCRdb on the multiplex PCR reads, yielding one entry per CDR3 protein. Counted here are 400,000 to 450,000 distinct CDR3 sequences, roughly 21% occurring once; the ten biggest clones make up around 3%. The chain recombines TRBV14 with TRBJ2-5; D is ambiguous. This TCR was sampled from a woman aged 18-29 years with stable Graves' hyperthyroidism. Input material: peripheral blood. This chain's CDR3 is CASSQLTNSRQYF. Written as DNA, the CDR3 is TGTGCCAGCAGCCAACTGACGAACAGCCGCCAGTACTTC.